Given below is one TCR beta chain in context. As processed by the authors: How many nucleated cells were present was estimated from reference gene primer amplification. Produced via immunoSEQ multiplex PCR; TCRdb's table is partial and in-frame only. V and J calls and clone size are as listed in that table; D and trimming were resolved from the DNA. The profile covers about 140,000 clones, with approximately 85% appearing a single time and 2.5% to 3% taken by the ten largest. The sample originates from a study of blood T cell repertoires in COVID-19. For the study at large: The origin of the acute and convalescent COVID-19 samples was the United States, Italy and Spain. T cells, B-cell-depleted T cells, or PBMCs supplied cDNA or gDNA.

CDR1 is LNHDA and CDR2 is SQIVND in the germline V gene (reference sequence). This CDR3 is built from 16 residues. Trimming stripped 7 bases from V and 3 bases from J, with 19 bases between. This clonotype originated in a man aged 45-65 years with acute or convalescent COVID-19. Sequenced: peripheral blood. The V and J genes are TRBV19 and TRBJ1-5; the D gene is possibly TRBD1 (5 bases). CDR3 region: CASTQGGAPINQPQHF. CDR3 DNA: TGTGCCAGTACCCAGGGAGGGGCTCCCATCAATCAGCCCCAGCATTTT.